The rows below give T cell receptor beta chains drawn from one sample of a study of cytomegalovirus exposure and HLA in healthy donors. Only in-frame clones appear in the TCRdb table, and some are missing; sequencing was by immunoSEQ multiplex PCR. Altogether 77,000 or so clones are present, over 70% being singletons, with the ten largest covering 7.2%. Material: PBMCs. The receptors were gathered from a woman aged 35 to 49 in good health and CMV-seronegative. CDR3s include the opening cysteine and the closing phenylalanine or tryptophan. Each record gives: V gene, J gene, D gene, CDR3 length, clone size, CDR3 DNA, CDR3 protein. The D gene is left open where the match is weak. Some rows have no size entry. The others give once, few or many, or a class for an expanded clone.

TRBV20-1	TRBJ2-5	-	11	-	TGCAGTGCTAAACCTACAGAGACCCAGTACTTC	CSAKPTETQYF
TRBV10-3	TRBJ2-7	TRBD2	17	once	TGTGCCATCAGTGAGGGGGTTGCCCTAGCGGTGGCGTACGAGCAGTACTTC	CAISEGVALAVAYEQYF
TRBV2	TRBJ2-2	-	15	-	TGTGCCAGCCGTGAACAGACAGTAAACACCGGGGAGCTGTTTTTT	CASREQTVNTGELFF
TRBV28	TRBJ2-7	-	15	-	TGTGCCAGCAGTTTAAGGAGCGGTACCTACTTGGGGCAGTACTTC	CASSLRSGTYLGQYF
TRBV30	TRBJ2-7	-	16	once	TGTGCCTGGAGACCCTACTCCCGGCCCCCGGAGTACGAGCAGTACTTC	CAWRPYSRPPEYEQYF
TRBV15	TRBJ1-5	-	14	-	TGTGCCACCAGCAGAGGTCAGACTAATCAGCCCCAGCATTTT	CATSRGQTNQPQHF
TRBV7-9	TRBJ1-4	-	13	-	TGTGCCAGCAGCTTCGGGACTCCAGAAAAACTGTTTTTT	CASSFGTPEKLFF
TRBV6-1	TRBJ2-1	TRBD2	14	-	TGTGCCAGCAGTGCTAGCGGGAGCTTCAATGAGCAGTTCTTC	CASSASGSFNEQFF
TRBV16	TRBJ1-2	TRBD1	14	-	TGTGCCAGCAGCCCCCAGAGGGGGCCCTTTGGCTACACCTTC	CASSPQRGPFGYTF
TRBV27	TRBJ2-7	-	13	-	TGTGCCAGCAGTCGGCACAGAACCTACGAGCAGTACTTC	CASSRHRTYEQYF